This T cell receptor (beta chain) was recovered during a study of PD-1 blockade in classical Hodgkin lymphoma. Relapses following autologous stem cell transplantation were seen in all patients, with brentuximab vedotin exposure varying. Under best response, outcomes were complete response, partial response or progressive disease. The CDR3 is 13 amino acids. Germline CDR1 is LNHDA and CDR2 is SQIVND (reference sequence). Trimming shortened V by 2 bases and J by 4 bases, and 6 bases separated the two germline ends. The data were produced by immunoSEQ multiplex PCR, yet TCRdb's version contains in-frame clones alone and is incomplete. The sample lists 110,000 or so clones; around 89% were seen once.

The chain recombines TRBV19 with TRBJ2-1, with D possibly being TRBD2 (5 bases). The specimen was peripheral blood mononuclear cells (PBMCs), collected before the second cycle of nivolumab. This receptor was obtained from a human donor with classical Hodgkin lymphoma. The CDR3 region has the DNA TGTGCCAGTAGTATACAGCGGTACAATGAGCAGTTCTTC. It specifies CASSIQRYNEQFF.